Listed here are 18 T cell receptor beta chains from one sample, sequenced in a study of regulatory T cells in long-lasting Graves disease. Described time point: newly diagnosed GD, antithyroid drugs for less than 3 months. Making the TCR library involved RNA that had been extracted from PBMCs. Building the TCR beta libraries relied on iRepertoire HTBI primers, and CDR3 regions underwent Arm-PCR. TCRdb re-derived calls from the multiplex PCR reads in MiXCR, one entry per CDR3 protein. Of approximately 350,000 distinct CDR3 sequences detected, about 16% appear once; the ten largest clones hold around 20%. This same sample was also part of a study on T cells in Graves' hyperthyroidism and ophthalmopathy.

The sample here was peripheral blood mononuclear cells (PBMCs), taken at new diagnosis, from a patient treated with antithyroid drugs. These receptors all stem from a woman aged 18-29 years with Graves disease.

This clonotype was seen repeatedly, ten times or more. V and J are TRBV11-2 and TRBJ1-2; D not certain. Germline loops: CDR1 SGHAT, CDR2 FQNNGV. CDR3 length equals 13 residues. Trimming removed 5 bases at V and 7 bases at J, with 14 bases between. The chain's CDR3 is CASSQVGAFGYTF. In nucleotides, the CDR3 is TGTGCCAGCAGCCAAGTGGGAGCTTTTGGCTACACCTTC.

This clonotype appeared a single time. This may be a read error: a much more frequent sequence differs by one nucleotide. The chain links TRBV4-3 to TRBJ1-1, with a tentative D call TRBD1 (6 bases). Germline CDR1 and CDR2: LGHNA and YSLEER. V dropped 4 bases and J dropped 1 base, with 13 bases sitting between them. The CDR3 covers 15 residues. Here the CDR3 reads CASSRPGHRNTEAFF. The CDR3 DNA is TGCGCCAGCAGCCGCCCGGGACACAGGAACACTGAAGCTTTCTTT.

In this sample, this clonotype turned up many times. The gene calls are TRBV12-5 and TRBJ2-3; the match to TRBD1 covers 7 bases. J lost 1 base, V lost 6 bases, and 4 bases had no gene match. This CDR3 comprises 14 residues. From germline, CDR1 is LGHNT and CDR2 FRNRAP. CDR3 loop: CASGTGQGTDTQYF. The CDR3 DNA sequence: TGTGCTAGTGGCACCGGACAGGGCACAGATACGCAGTATTTT.

This clonotype was observed many times. This chain joins TRBV10-2 and TRBJ1-6, with TRBD1 matching over 9 bases. V was pared by 6 bases and J by 8 bases, with 2 bases of the junction left unmatched. CDR1 WSHSY and CDR2 SAAADI come from the germline V gene. There are 13 residues in the CDR3. The CDR3 bases are TGCGCCAGCAGGGGGACAGGGTATTCACCCCTCCACTTT. Encoded protein: CASRGTGYSPLHF.

This clonotype was detected only a few times. This chain joins TRBV5-1 and TRBJ2-5, with 8 nucleotides matching TRBD2. Germline loops: CDR1 SGHRS, CDR2 YFSETQ. The CDR3 totals 15 residues. Trimming at V came to 0 bases and at J to 3 bases, leaving 4 bases not matched to a gene. The CDR3 DNA follows: TGCGCCAGCAGCTTGGATGCGGGAGGAGAAGAGACCCAGTACTTC. It encodes CASSLDAGGEETQYF.

Details on this clonotype: Since a far larger clone is one base different, this is likely a read error. This chain joins TRBV9 and TRBJ2-1; 7 nucleotides agree with TRBD2. The CDR3 has 16 amino acids. Germline V gene sequence: CDR1 SGDLS, CDR2 YYNGEE. The trim removed 5 bases at V and 5 bases at J, leaving 13 bases unmatched. The CDR3 nucleotides read TGTGCCAGCAGGGCTAACGGGAGGTTAATGGACAATGAGCAGTTCTTC. Its protein is CASRANGRLMDNEQFF.

This clonotype was detected ten times or more. V is TRBV13 and J is TRBJ2-3; 8 bases are a match to TRBD2. The trim removed 7 bases at V and 6 bases at J, leaving 3 bases unmatched. Germline CDR1 is PRHDT and CDR2 is FYEKMQ (reference sequence). CDR3 length: 12 residues. CDR3 in amino acids: CASNPGGDTQYF. The CDR3 DNA follows: TGTGCCAGCAACCCGGGGGGGGATACGCAGTATTTT.

The chain recombines TRBV6-1 with TRBJ2-6; a possible D gene is TRBD1 (6 bases). The CDR3 is 18 residues long. CDR1 is MNHNS and CDR2 is SASEGT in the germline V gene. Trimming took off 7 bases at V and 0 bases at J, with 19 bases between the two ends. CDR3 in DNA: TGTGCCAGCACCCCGAGGGGGACAACGGTCTCTGGGGCCAACGTCCTGACTTTC. This translates into CASTPRGTTVSGANVLTF.

This clonotype was seen only a few times. J is TRBJ2-7 and V is TRBV29-1, with TRBD1 as a possible D gene (6 bases). Germline-derived CDR1 and CDR2 are SQVTM and ANQGSEA. V dropped 7 bases and J dropped 2 bases, with 15 bases sitting between them. CDR3 length: 13 residues. In DNA, the CDR3 is TGCAGCGCACTTACTGGGACAACCTACGAGCAGTACTTC. Protein: CSALTGTTYEQYF.

This clonotype has ten or more counts. This chain links TRBV28 with TRBJ1-4, with D maybe TRBD1 (6 bases). The CDR3 consists of 15 residues. Trimming pared 5 bases from V and 8 bases from J, leaving 18 bases between. The germline V gene encodes CDR1 MDHEN and CDR2 SYDVKM. In DNA, the CDR3 is TGTGCCAGCAGTAGACCCCTGGGGGCACGGGAAAAACTGTTTTTT. Encoded protein: CASSRPLGAREKLFF.

This clonotype appeared many times. This chain connects TRBV20-1 to TRBJ2-7, with 7 bases matching TRBD1. V lost 1 base to trimming and J lost 9 bases; unmatched junction nucleotides: 3. This CDR3 has 11 residues. From germline, CDR1 is DFQATT and CDR2 SNEGSKA (reference sequence). CDR3 region: CSARVGDRQYF. As DNA, the CDR3 is TGCAGTGCTAGAGTAGGGGACAGGCAGTACTTC.

This clonotype was recorded at least ten times. The gene calls are TRBV18 and TRBJ2-3, with 12 bases that match TRBD2. Germline CDR1 and CDR2: KGHSH and LQKENI. The CDR3 consists of 16 residues. V lost 0 bases, J lost 7 bases, and 5 bases stayed unmatched. The CDR3 bases are TGTGCCAGCTCACCACCTGCTAGCGGGAGGGGAAATACGCAGTATTTT. This codes for CASSPPASGRGNTQYF.

This clonotype was observed at least ten times. This chain uses TRBV10-3 with TRBJ2-2, with D perhaps being TRBD1 or TRBD2 (5 bases each). Germline V CDR1 and CDR2: ENHRY, SYGVKD. There are 12 residues in the CDR3. Trimming shortened V by 6 bases and J by 7 bases, and 9 bases separated the two germline ends. The CDR3, as DNA: TGTGCCATCAGGGGGGACGGCGGGGAGCTGTTTTTT. It yields the protein CAIRGDGGELFF.

The rearrangement joins TRBV6-2 or TRBV6-3 to TRBJ2-7; D possibly corresponds to TRBD1 (5 bases). V was cut by 5 bases and J by 0 bases, with 17 bases left in between. CDR1 is MNHEY, CDR2 SVGEGT, per germline. This CDR3 has 16 residues. CDR3 sequence: CASSGTHRPSSYEQYF. CDR3 in DNA: TGTGCCAGCAGTGGCACGCACAGGCCCAGCTCCTACGAGCAGTACTTC.

This clonotype has more than one count but fewer than ten. CDR3 loop: CASTGLSLGYTF. DNA of the CDR3: TGTGCCAGCACGGGACTTTCCCTTGGCTACACCTTC. The J gene is TRBJ1-2, the V gene TRBV28; a weak D match, TRBD1 (5 bases). The CDR3 extends over 12 amino acids. V was shortened by 7 bases and J by 7 bases, with 13 bases between the two germline ends. The germline V gene has CDR1 MDHEN and CDR2 SYDVKM.

There are many counts of this clonotype. The genes are TRBV27 and TRBJ2-1; D might be TRBD1 or TRBD2, each matching 5 bases. The V gene's germline CDR1 is MNHEY and CDR2 SMNVEV (reference sequence). Trimming took 5 bases from V and 8 from J, leaving 19 bases between them. This CDR3 has 15 amino acids. The CDR3 DNA reads as TGTGCCAGCAGTATCTATATCGAAGGGGACCATGAGCAGTTCTTC. Encoded protein: CASSIYIEGDHEQFF.

This clonotype has at least ten counts. V usage is TRBV18 and J usage is TRBJ2-7; the match to TRBD1 covers 7 bases. Germline CDR1 KGHSH, CDR2 LQKENI. The trim removed 3 bases at V and 0 bases at J, leaving 8 bases unmatched. CDR3 length: 16 amino acids. The CDR3 region is CASSPITNRGSYEQYF. Written as DNA, the CDR3 is TGTGCCAGCTCACCCATAACAAACAGGGGCTCCTACGAGCAGTACTTC.

This clonotype came up many times. The V and J genes are TRBV6-1 and TRBJ2-7; no firm D call. This CDR3 is built from 10 residues. With 3 bases removed from V and 9 bases from J, the gap between germline ends came to 6 bases. The V gene's germline CDR1 is MNHNS and CDR2 SASEGT. CDR3 bases: TGTGCCAGCAGTGACGTGGTGCAGTACTTC. As protein: CASSDVVQYF.